The clone carrying this T cell receptor beta chain appeared a single time. As yet, its antigen is unknown. This table comes from immunoSEQ multiplex PCR, and its TCRdb copy is limited to in-frame clones, with some not included. The table shows about 40,000 clones, with 75% to 90% occurring only once. This entry comes from a study of a mutant IDH1 vaccine in newly diagnosed glioma. Study in general: Patients had eight vaccinations, in weeks 1, 3, 5, 7, 11, 15, 19 and 23. Beginning 4-6 weeks after radiotherapy alone, or with temozolomide cycles, vaccination took place. Sex among treated patients split about 60% male, about 40% female; mean age was approximately 41 years. Patients got radiotherapy, temozolomide, or both beforehand, and most got both.

This CDR3 has 12 amino acids. V lost 5 bases, J lost 6 bases, and 3 bases stayed unmatched. Germline CDR1 is SEHNR and CDR2 is FQNEAQ (reference sequence). The time point: week 11, during vaccination. It was 300 ug of mutant IDH1 20-mer peptide that made up each vaccine dose, given with topical imiquimod. The sample was peripheral blood mononuclear cells (PBMCs), taken from a glioma patient whose treatment included an IDH1 peptide vaccine. The rearrangement uses TRBV7-9 and TRBJ2-7; TRBD2 agrees at 8 bases. The receptor's source is a woman aged 30 to 39 with glioma. Some clones in this sample may be carry-over from other donors' samples. Here the CDR3 reads CASSLSGSEQYF. CDR3 sequence (DNA): TGTGCCAGCAGCCTAAGCGGGAGCGAGCAGTACTTC.